The TCR beta chain described here comes from a study of technical replicates of blood from a few donors. There are 15 residues in the CDR3. Germline trimming cut 4 bases from V and 2 bases from J; bases unmatched to any gene: 4. CDR1 SGHTA and CDR2 FQGTGA come from the germline V gene. The repertoire was sequenced with immunoSEQ multiplex PCR; TCRdb's copy has only in-frame clones and lacks some. The table includes roughly 65,000 clones, approximately 83% detected once. V is TRBV7-3 and J is TRBJ2-3; 9 bases fit TRBD2. The TCR comes from a human donor in good health. Some clones in this sample may be carry-over from other donors' samples. The sequenced sample consisted of PBMCs. The CDR3, as DNA: TGTGCCAGCAGCTCCTTAGCGGGGGACACAGATACGCAGTATTTT. Translation: CASSSLAGDTDTQYF.